The 28 T cell receptor beta chains listed next were all sequenced from one sample in a study of blood T cell repertoires in COVID-19. TCRdb's table, derived via immunoSEQ multiplex PCR, lists solely in-frame clones and lacks some. The table shows about 120,000 clones, with 70% to 90% occurring only once. Sequences were obtained from peripheral blood. Receptors originate from a woman aged 45-59 years with acute or convalescent COVID-19.

This clone has only one observation. The CDR3 region is CASSPDRGRGYGYTF. The CDR3 DNA sequence: TGTGCCAGCAGCCCCGACAGGGGGCGCGGGTATGGCTACACCTTC. The J gene is TRBJ1-2, the V gene TRBV5-6; 10 positions agree with TRBD1. The CDR3 has 15 residues. Germline-derived CDR1 and CDR2 are SGHDT and YYEEEE. Unmatched junction bases numbered 8, after V lost 4 bases and J lost 5 bases.

The chain combines TRBV5-4 with TRBJ2-5; D possibly corresponds to TRBD1 (5 bases). The CDR3 sequence is 13 residues long. V gave up 4 bases and J gave up 1 base, with 8 bases separating them. Germline values: CDR1 SGHNT, CDR2 YYREEE (reference sequence). The CDR3 loop reads CASSRQIQETQYF. CDR3 coding DNA: TGTGCCAGCAGCCGACAGATCCAAGAGACCCAGTACTTC.

V gene TRBV6-5 combines with J gene TRBJ2-3, with D possibly TRBD2 on 7 matching bases. V lost 0 bases and J 10 bases, leaving 20 bases between the germline ends. Germline values: CDR1 MNHEY, CDR2 SVGAGI. This CDR3 contains 16 residues. CDR3 nucleotide sequence: TGTGCCAGCAGTTACTCTCCCGGGGGCGGGAGTAGTCCGCAGTATTTT. Translating gives CASSYSPGGGSSPQYF.

CDR3 amino acids: CASQWRARETQYF. CDR3 bases: TGTGCCAGCCAGTGGAGGGCGCGGGAGACCCAGTACTTC. The chain links TRBV12-3 or TRBV12-4 to TRBJ2-5, with D possibly TRBD2 on 6 matching bases. CDR3 size: 13 residues. Between the trimmed V and J ends, which lost 8 bases and 5 bases, there was a span of 15 bases.

V and J are TRBV29-1 and TRBJ2-2; 8 bases match TRBD2. The junction had 8 bases not matched to a gene; V was cut back by 4 bases and J by 7 bases. This CDR3 region has 14 residues. The germline V gene encodes CDR1 SQVTM and CDR2 ANQGSEA. For the CDR3, the DNA is TGCAGCGTTGCGAAGTCCGGGGGGGTCGGGGAGCTGTTTTTT. Translated, it gives CSVAKSGGVGELFF.

This clone was seen once. The V and J genes are TRBV5-5 and TRBJ1-1; D gene unclear. Germline loops: CDR1 SGHKS, CDR2 YYEKEE (reference sequence). Between the trimmed V and J ends, which lost 4 bases and 0 bases, there was a span of 13 bases. The CDR3 totals 15 residues. The CDR3 region is CASSPSPRVNTEAFF. CDR3 sequence (DNA): TGTGCCAGCAGCCCTTCTCCCCGGGTGAACACTGAAGCTTTCTTT.

This rearrangement joins TRBV28 to TRBJ1-5; 8 bases map to TRBD1. V lost 7 bases and J lost 5; bases outside the gene matches: 10. The V gene's germline CDR1 is MDHEN and CDR2 SYDVKM. CDR3 length equals 15 residues. Written as DNA, the CDR3 is TGTGCCAGCAACCCAGGACAGGGAGGCGATCAGCCCCAGCATTTT. This gives the protein CASNPGQGGDQPQHF.

As regards this clone: Other DNA sequences in this specimen translate into the identical CDR3. This rearrangement joins TRBV19 to TRBJ2-2; TRBD1 aligns across 7 bases. With V trimmed by 6 bases and J by 1 base, 2 bases remained unmatched. There are 14 residues in the CDR3. Germline CDR1 is LNHDA and CDR2 is SQIVND (reference sequence). CDR3 DNA: TGTGCCAGTAGGGCAGGGGGGAACACCGGGGAGCTGTTTTTT. Protein product: CASRAGGNTGELFF.

The chain recombines TRBV2 with TRBJ2-1; 7 nucleotides align to TRBD2. The CDR3 is 16 amino acids. The J segment lost 4 bases and the V segment lost 3 bases, leaving 9 bases of the junction unmatched. Germline CDR1 SNHLY, CDR2 FYNNEI. The CDR3 DNA follows: TGTGCCAGCAGTGAGACTCTAGCGGAGATTTACAATGAGCAGTTCTTC. Its translation: CASSETLAEIYNEQFF.

This clone was counted only a few times. V gene TRBV30 combines with J gene TRBJ2-7; 11 bases are a match to TRBD2. V lost 2 bases, J lost 3 bases, and 6 bases stayed unmatched. Germline values: CDR1 GTSNPN, CDR2 SVGIG (reference sequence). The length of the CDR3 is 15 residues. CDR3 in amino acids: CAWSPLAGDLYEQYF. The CDR3, as DNA: TGTGCCTGGAGTCCACTAGCGGGGGACCTCTACGAGCAGTACTTC.

This chain uses TRBV10-1 with TRBJ2-1, with a tentative D call TRBD2 (6 bases). Germline loops: CDR1 WNHNN, CDR2 SYGVQD (reference sequence). The CDR3 has 14 amino acids. Trimming shortened V by 3 bases and J by 6 bases, and 12 bases separated the two germline ends. This CDR3 reads CASSDAGLPNEQFF. In nucleotides, the CDR3 is TGCGCCAGCAGTGACGCGGGGCTCCCCAATGAGCAGTTCTTC.

This clone was detected only once. The chain has TRBV11-2 and TRBJ1-2; 9 bases fit TRBD1. CDR3 length equals 13 residues. The V segment lost 5 bases and the J segment 4 bases; nucleotides outside the gene matches: 2. Germline V lookup: CDR1 SGHAT, CDR2 FQNNGV. The CDR3 protein is CASSPQGAYGYTF. CDR3 in DNA: TGTGCCAGCAGCCCACAGGGGGCCTATGGCTACACCTTC.

The CDR3 DNA follows: TGTGCCAGCAGCACCAGACAGGGCGTAAACAATGAGCAGTTCTTC. Its protein product is CASSTRQGVNNEQFF. The rearrangement joins TRBV7-8 to TRBJ2-1; 7 nucleotides match TRBD1. Unmatched junction bases numbered 9, after V lost 5 bases and J lost 5 bases. Looked up from germline, CDR1 is SGHVS and CDR2 is FQNEAQ. The CDR3 has 15 residues.

The chain combines TRBV3-1 (or the pseudogene TRBV3-2) with TRBJ1-3; D gene uncertain. The CDR3 covers 13 residues. The germline V gene has CDR1 LGHDT and CDR2 YNNKEL (reference sequence). With 8 bases removed from V and 3 bases from J, the gap between germline ends came to 11 bases. CDR3 bases: TGTGCCAGCGCGGGGAGTTTTGGAAACACCATATATTTT. This gives the protein CASAGSFGNTIYF.

The chain couples TRBV12-5 to TRBJ2-5, with 9 bases fitting TRBD2. Germline lookup yields CDR1 LGHNT and CDR2 FRNRAP. V shed 6 bases, J shed 3 bases, and the junction held 8 bases outside the gene matches. The CDR3 extends over 15 amino acids. CDR3 protein: CASGSTGLAKETQYF. The CDR3 nucleotides are TGTGCTAGTGGGTCAACGGGACTAGCAAAAGAGACCCAGTACTTC.

The chain joins TRBV18 to TRBJ1-6; D unclear. In germline, CDR1 is KGHSH, CDR2 LQKENI. There are 12 residues in the CDR3. V was pared by 6 bases and J by 15 bases, with 15 bases between. The CDR3 protein is CASSRDLTGLHF. CDR3 bases: TGTGCCAGCTCTCGTGACCTAACGGGCCTCCACTTT.

This clone was recorded once. The chain is built from TRBV9 and TRBJ2-1; D remains unclear. This CDR3 has 13 residues. V shed 0 bases and J shed 4 bases, with 5 bases lying between them. CDR1 SGDLS and CDR2 YYNGEE come from the germline V gene. The CDR3 loop reads CASSVGQYNEQFF. As DNA, the CDR3 is TGTGCCAGCAGCGTAGGTCAGTACAATGAGCAGTTCTTC.

The rearrangement links TRBV24-1 to TRBJ2-5; the match to TRBD2 covers 16 bases. J gave up 6 bases and V 4 bases, and 7 bases lay outside the gene matches. The CDR3 covers 17 residues. Germline CDR1 and CDR2: KGHDR and SFDVKD. CDR3 loop: CATSDHGTSGRGKTQYF. CDR3 nucleotides: TGTGCCACCAGTGACCATGGGACTAGCGGGAGGGGTAAGACCCAGTACTTC.

This chain joins TRBV11-2 and TRBJ2-7; the D is unclear. Per germline, CDR1 SGHAT and CDR2 FQNNGV. Trimming stripped 2 bases from V and 1 base from J, with 12 bases between. The CDR3 sequence is 15 residues long. CDR3 DNA: TGTGCCAGCAGCTTAATCCTAGATTTGTCCTACGAGCAGTACTTC. This gives the protein CASSLILDLSYEQYF.

J is TRBJ1-1 and V is TRBV12-3 or TRBV12-4; D gene unclear. Deletions cut 6 bases from V and 7 bases from J, with 9 bases between. The CDR3 covers 11 residues. The CDR3 nucleotides are TGTGCCAGCAGCCTGGCCCGTGAAGCTTTCTTT. This translates into CASSLAREAFF.

This clone has only a few counts. The V and J genes are TRBV6-5 and TRBJ1-1; D might be TRBD1 (5 bases). The CDR3 length is 15 residues. Trimming left V 2 bases short and J 0 bases short, with 10 bases between. Germline V lookup: CDR1 MNHEY, CDR2 SVGAGI. The CDR3 sequence is CASSYNRLMNTEAFF. The CDR3 DNA reads as TGTGCCAGCAGTTACAACAGGTTAATGAACACTGAAGCTTTCTTT.

This rearrangement joins TRBV6-5 to TRBJ2-5, with D hard to call. The CDR3 totals 12 residues. Per germline, CDR1 MNHEY and CDR2 SVGAGI. Deletions cut 1 base from V and 5 bases from J, with 5 bases between. The CDR3 loop reads CASSYFGETQYF. The CDR3 DNA follows: TGTGCCAGCAGTTACTTCGGGGAGACCCAGTACTTC.

This chain connects TRBV18 to TRBJ2-1; TRBD2 might be the D (5 bases). There are 16 residues in the CDR3. Trimming took 5 bases from V and 0 from J, leaving 14 bases between them. Germline V CDR1 and CDR2: KGHSH, LQKENI. CDR3 nucleotide sequence: TGTGCCAGCTCAACCGGTGGAGGAGTCTCCTACAATGAGCAGTTCTTC. It yields the protein CASSTGGGVSYNEQFF.

V and J are TRBV25-1 and TRBJ2-4; D uncertain. CDR3 length: 12 residues. V gave up 4 bases and J gave up 7 bases, with 8 bases separating them. Per the germline V gene, CDR1 is MGHDK and CDR2 is SYGVNS. DNA for the CDR3: TGTGCCAGCAGTGCCCCGGAGAACATTCAGTACTTC. This codes for CASSAPENIQYF.

The chain recombines TRBV15 with TRBJ2-3, with 7 bases fitting TRBD2. Germline V gene data show CDR1 as LNHNV and CDR2 as YYDKDF (reference sequence). V lost 3 bases and J lost 4; bases outside the gene matches: 1. This CDR3 spans 13 amino acids. The CDR3 loop reads CATSRAGADTQYF. The DNA of the CDR3 is TGTGCCACCAGCAGGGCGGGAGCAGATACGCAGTATTTT.

The rearrangement joins TRBV15 to TRBJ2-7, with TRBD1 identical over 9 bases. V trimming: 0 bases; J trimming: 4 bases; junction bases outside the gene matches: 7. There are 16 residues in the CDR3. Germline values: CDR1 LNHNV, CDR2 YYDKDF (reference sequence). The CDR3 DNA reads TGTGCCACCAGCAGAGAGACGGGACAGGGTTTTTACGAGCAGTACTTC. It is translated as CATSRETGQGFYEQYF.

This clone was seen a few times. V usage is TRBV7-2 and J usage is TRBJ1-2; D possibly corresponds to TRBD1 (5 bases). CDR1 is SGHTA and CDR2 is FQGNSA in the germline V gene. The CDR3 is 13 amino acids. The V end was cut by 3 bases, the J end by 3 bases, with 8 bases between. CDR3 amino acids: CASSFKQDYGYTF. CDR3 coding DNA: TGTGCCAGCAGCTTCAAACAGGACTATGGCTACACCTTC.

This chain joins TRBV4-1 and TRBJ1-5; a possible D gene is TRBD1 (6 bases). Germline V gives CDR1 MGHRA, CDR2 YSYEKL. The CDR3 is made up of 17 amino acids. Trimming stripped 6 bases from V and 5 bases from J, with 23 bases between. CDR3 nucleotide sequence: TGCGCCAGCAGTGAGGTCCGGCAGGGGATTCGAGATCAGCCCCAGCATTTT. This sequence encodes CASSEVRQGIRDQPQHF.